The subject of this entry is one TCR beta chain. Its antigen is not known. The data were taken from a study of immune cell composition in non-small cell lung cancer. Study-level findings and limits: Overall clonality, unlike maximal tumour-associated clone frequency, did not predict TIL reactivity. Tumour TCR-beta clonality showed no significant link to smoking pack-years.

Assay used: immunoSEQ multiplex PCR; TCRdb lists only in-frame clones, some missing. The sample consists of about 6,000 clones, roughly 87% of them appearing once. Germline V gene lookup returns CDR1 GTSNPN and CDR2 SVGIG (reference sequence). This CDR3 comprises 15 residues. The V end was cut by 1 base, the J end by 2 bases, with 12 bases between. Normal lung sampling was at least 3 cm from the tumour, as distant as possible. Genomic DNA came from frozen unsorted single-cell suspensions. The sequence came from a human donor with non-small cell lung cancer. Material: non-adjacent lung tissue. The V call is TRBV30, the J call TRBJ1-5; D unclear. The CDR3 nucleotides are TGTGCCTGGAGTGCCGAGGGCCTAGGCAATCAGCCCCAGCATTTT. Amino acid sequence: CAWSAEGLGNQPQHF.